Shown below are 26 T cell receptor beta chains from a single sample sequenced in a study of cytotoxic CD8 clonotypes in ibrutinib-treated CLL (dated by TCRdb to the early 2020s). This specimen's time point label, interpreted: approximately 11 months on ibrutinib. Library preparation was by the immunoSEQ multiplex PCR assay. TCRdb took over this immuneACCESS table, retaining in-frame rearrangements with V and J assigned. Such tables are incomplete; in checked studies, under half of the missing clones stem from an unresolved V gene, and the remainder is unexplained. The sample table contains around 70,000 clones; only one count was recorded for 90% of them. The biggest ten clones account for around 3.1% of the sample. This specimen consisted of PBMCs, obtained after 12 months of ibrutinib treatment. The receptors stem from a human donor with chronic lymphocytic leukemia.

This sequence joins TRBV7-2 and TRBJ1-1, with D unresolved. The ends were cut back, 5 bases at V and 6 bases at J, with 7 bases in the middle. Germline CDR1 is SGHTA and CDR2 is FQGNSA. The CDR3 covers 11 residues. In DNA, the CDR3 is TGTGCCAGCAGCGTCGGGCCTGAAGCTTTCTTT. Its translation: CASSVGPEAFF.

The chain employs TRBV7-8 and TRBJ1-1; TRBD1 might be the D (5 bases). Germline CDR1 SGHVS, CDR2 FQNEAQ. The CDR3 spans 15 residues. Trimming removed 5 bases at V and 2 bases at J, with 15 bases between. In DNA, the CDR3 is TGTGCCAGCAGCCCCAACAGGAGGCCCAACACTGAAGCTTTCTTT. Residues: CASSPNRRPNTEAFF.

This chain links TRBV5-1 with TRBJ2-5; TRBD2 agrees at 7 bases. CDR1 is SGHRS, CDR2 YFSETQ, per germline. This CDR3 spans 15 amino acids. Losses at the gene ends were 4 bases for V and 2 bases for J; bases not matched to a gene: 8. DNA for the CDR3: TGCGCCAGCAGCGCCAGGGAGGGGCCACAAGAGACCCAGTACTTC. Residues: CASSAREGPQETQYF.

This clone was seen only a few times. V is TRBV28 and J is TRBJ1-5; D ambiguous. Trimming removed 2 bases at V and 1 base at J, with 15 bases between. The CDR3 length is 17 residues. CDR1 is MDHEN and CDR2 is SYDVKM in the germline V gene. The CDR3 nucleotides read TGTGCCAGCAGTTTAAATGTCCGCCAGACGAGCAATCAGCCCCAGCATTTT. This translates into CASSLNVRQTSNQPQHF.

J is TRBJ2-4 and V is TRBV28; perhaps TRBD2 as D (5 bases). The CDR3 has 15 residues. Trimming removed 2 bases at V and 2 bases at J, with 10 bases between. CDR1 MDHEN and CDR2 SYDVKM come from the germline V gene. The DNA of the CDR3 is TGTGCCAGCAGTTTAACGGGGTTCCCCAAAAACATTCAGTACTTC. Protein: CASSLTGFPKNIQYF.

Note on this clone: The sample contains more than one DNA sequence encoding this CDR3. The chain employs TRBV7-9 and TRBJ2-5; D call uncertain. The V gene's germline CDR1 is SEHNR and CDR2 FQNEAQ (reference sequence). The V end lost 0 bases, the J end lost 5 bases, and 4 bases lay between the germline ends. The CDR3 consists of 12 residues. The DNA of the CDR3 is TGTGCCAGCAGCTTAGCCCTGGAGACCCAGTACTTC. Amino acid sequence: CASSLALETQYF.

The V call is TRBV12-5, the J call TRBJ1-6, with D possibly matching TRBD1 (6 bases). This CDR3 comprises 18 residues. The V and J ends lost 5 bases and 11 bases respectively, with 28 bases between them. The germline V gene encodes CDR1 LGHNT and CDR2 FRNRAP. CDR3 in amino acids: CASGLRINGTGSAAPLHF. The CDR3 DNA follows: TGTGCTAGTGGTCTACGAATAAACGGAACAGGGTCCGCTGCACCCCTCCACTTT.

This chain connects TRBV7-9 to TRBJ2-6; no clear D. CDR1 is SEHNR, CDR2 FQNEAQ, per germline (reference sequence). The CDR3 length is 16 residues. V was pared by 5 bases and J by 0 bases, with 11 bases between. CDR3 DNA: TGTGCCAGCAGCCCCCGAGTGAGCTCTGGGGCCAACGTCCTGACTTTC. Protein: CASSPRVSSGANVLTF.

Remarks on this clone: The same CDR3 arises from other DNA sequences in this sample as well. This chain connects TRBV5-1 to TRBJ1-1; no definite D call. The ends were cut back, 2 bases at V and 3 bases at J, with 8 bases in the middle. CDR1 is SGHRS and CDR2 is YFSETQ in the germline V gene. This CDR3 is built from 13 residues. The CDR3 nucleotides read TGCGCCAGCAGCTTTGACCGTTACACTGAAGCTTTCTTT. Amino acids: CASSFDRYTEAFF.

CDR3 amino acids: CASSFRGDGYTF. The CDR3 DNA reads as TGTGCCAGCAGTTTTAGGGGGGACGGCTACACCTTC. The chain joins TRBV28 to TRBJ1-2; TRBD1 is a possible D gene (6 bases). The CDR3 is 12 amino acids. Trimming removed 3 bases at V and 8 bases at J, with 10 bases between. Germline CDR1 MDHEN, CDR2 SYDVKM.

This clone was detected once. J is TRBJ1-6 and V is TRBV29-1, with 8 bases lining up with TRBD1. V shed 4 bases, J shed 7 bases, and the junction held 3 bases outside the gene matches. This CDR3 region has 13 residues. The V gene's germline CDR1 is SQVTM and CDR2 ANQGSEA. The CDR3: CSVAGQGNSPLHF. CDR3 DNA: TGCAGCGTTGCCGGACAGGGAAATTCACCCCTCCACTTT.

The table lists this clone with a count of one. The V gene is TRBV5-6, the J gene TRBJ2-1, with D possibly TRBD1 on 5 matching bases. The CDR3 totals 16 residues. Germline-derived CDR1 and CDR2 are SGHDT and YYEEEE. Trimming took off 3 bases at V and 2 bases at J, with 15 bases between the two ends. CDR3 DNA: TGTGCCAGCAGCTCGCCTGCCAGGGTAGCCTACAATGAGCAGTTCTTC. It is translated as CASSSPARVAYNEQFF.

The V and J genes are TRBV7-9 and TRBJ2-7, with D uncertain. Per germline, CDR1 SEHNR and CDR2 FQNEAQ (reference sequence). V lost 5 bases, J lost 3 bases, and 5 bases lay in between. The CDR3 contains 11 residues. This chain's CDR3 is CASSVDYEQYF. CDR3 DNA sequence: TGTGCCAGCAGCGTTGACTACGAGCAGTACTTC.

The V gene is TRBV5-1, the J gene TRBJ2-1, with 10 positions matching TRBD1. The CDR3 sequence is 14 residues long. Unmatched junction bases numbered 10, after V lost 6 bases and J lost 10 bases. The germline V gene encodes CDR1 SGHRS and CDR2 YFSETQ. The CDR3 DNA is TGCGCCAGCACGAGGACAGGGGGACCGCGGGAGCAGTTCTTC. It encodes CASTRTGGPREQFF.

V and J are TRBV6-6 and TRBJ2-3, with D possibly being TRBD1 (6 bases). Trimming removed 4 bases from V and 4 bases from J, with 15 bases in between. The CDR3 extends over 15 amino acids. Germline CDR1 is MNHNY and CDR2 is SVGAGI (reference sequence). The CDR3 here is CASSFAQGMPDTQYF. Here the CDR3 DNA reads TGTGCCAGCAGTTTCGCACAGGGTATGCCAGATACGCAGTATTTT.

The chain has TRBV5-1 and TRBJ1-1; D remains unclear. Trimming took 0 bases from V and 1 from J, leaving 4 bases between them. Germline V gene lookup returns CDR1 SGHRS and CDR2 YFSETQ. There are 13 residues in the CDR3. The CDR3 DNA reads TGCGCCAGCAGCTTGGACCCGAACACTGAAGCTTTCTTT. It encodes CASSLDPNTEAFF.

This chain joins TRBV5-4 and TRBJ2-2, with D unresolved. Trimming took off 1 base at V and 3 bases at J, with 4 bases between the two ends. This CDR3 region has 13 residues. Germline CDR1 and CDR2: SGHNT and YYREEE (reference sequence). CDR3 DNA sequence: TGTGCCAGCAGCTTGACAGACACCGGGGAGCTGTTTTTT. Translated, it gives CASSLTDTGELFF.

The chain has TRBV6-5 and TRBJ1-2; D might be TRBD1 (6 bases). The germline CDR1 and CDR2 sequences are MNHEY and SVGAGI. The CDR3 sequence is 14 residues long. Trimming stripped 6 bases from V and 7 bases from J, with 18 bases between. In nucleotides, the CDR3 is TGTGCCAGCAGACTGGAAGCAGGGGTTGGTGGCTACACCTTC. It codes for CASRLEAGVGGYTF.

This chain links TRBV4-1 with TRBJ2-1, with D maybe TRBD2 (5 bases). The CDR3 is made up of 15 amino acids. V was shortened by 4 bases and J by 7 bases, with 17 bases between the two germline ends. Germline CDR1 MGHRA, CDR2 YSYEKL. CDR3 coding DNA: TGCGCCAGCAGCCGTCTCAGCGGCAAGGTGAATGAGCAGTTCTTC. Its translation is CASSRLSGKVNEQFF.

The chain combines TRBV9 with TRBJ2-3, with 8 bases identical to TRBD2. The CDR3 spans 16 residues. V shed 0 bases, J shed 0 bases, and the junction held 3 bases outside the gene matches. The germline CDR1 and CDR2 sequences are SGDLS and YYNGEE. CDR3 sequence reads: CASSVVTGGSTDTQYF. In DNA, the CDR3 is TGTGCCAGCAGCGTAGTAACGGGAGGGAGCACAGATACGCAGTATTTT.

CDR3 DNA: TGTGCCAGCAGCATCGTCGAGGCCACTGAAGCTTTCTTT. Protein product: CASSIVEATEAFF. The J gene is TRBJ1-1, the V gene TRBV9; no firm D call. V lost 4 bases to trimming and J lost 4 bases, with 11 bases between them. The CDR3 runs 13 residues. Germline assignment: CDR1 SGDLS and CDR2 YYNGEE.

This chain joins TRBV5-8 and TRBJ2-5, with D possibly TRBD1 on 7 matching bases. The DNA end is more similar to TRBJ2-7, so the J call may be wrong. The CDR3 is made up of 18 amino acids. Germline CDR1 and CDR2: SGHTS and YDEGEE. The CDR3 is CASSLYNVGGTVFYEQYF. The CDR3 DNA is TGTGCCAGCAGCTTGTATAATGTAGGGGGGACAGTATTCTACGAGCAGTACTTC.

The chain is built from TRBV19 and TRBJ1-3, with 9 bases lining up with TRBD1. The CDR3 sequence is 19 residues long. V lost 9 bases to trimming and J lost 4 bases; unmatched junction nucleotides: 22. The germline CDR1 and CDR2 sequences are LNHDA and SQIVND (reference sequence). The CDR3 DNA follows: TGTGCCAGCACGTCAAAACCGGGACAGGGTCTTCTAGGGGGAAACACCATATATTTT. Translation gives CASTSKPGQGLLGGNTIYF.

The rearrangement links TRBV4-1 to TRBJ2-2; D is perhaps TRBD2 (6 bases). Trimming removed 0 bases at V and 6 bases at J, with 14 bases between. The length of the CDR3 is 16 residues. Germline-derived CDR1 and CDR2 are MGHRA and YSYEKL. The CDR3 spells CASSQEASARPGELFF. As DNA, the CDR3 is TGCGCCAGCAGCCAAGAGGCTAGCGCGAGGCCCGGGGAGCTGTTTTTT.

The chain employs TRBV4-1 and TRBJ2-7, with 9 bases aligning to TRBD1. This CDR3 is 14 amino acids long. Germline V gene data show CDR1 as MGHRA and CDR2 as YSYEKL. The ends lost 3 bases at V and 6 bases at J; junction bases unmatched: 6. The CDR3 protein is CASSHNRGRSEQYF. The CDR3 nucleotides read TGCGCCAGCAGCCATAACAGGGGGCGGTCCGAGCAGTACTTC.

This rearrangement joins TRBV4-2 to TRBJ2-3, with no clear D. Between the trimmed V and J ends, which lost 2 bases and 4 bases, there was a span of 13 bases. Germline-derived CDR1 and CDR2 are LGHNA and YNFKEQ. The CDR3 sequence is 15 residues long. CDR3 amino acids: CASSQNPSMADTQYF. As DNA, the CDR3 is TGTGCCAGCAGCCAAAACCCCAGCATGGCAGATACGCAGTATTTT.